This T cell receptor beta chain was profiled in a study of blood T cell repertoires in COVID-19. Study at large: Spain, Italy and the United States supplied samples that represented acute and convalescent COVID-19. T cells, B-cell-depleted T cells, or PBMCs provided the cDNA or gDNA that served as material.

Per the original data handling: Quantification of nucleated cells was approximated via reference gene primer amplification. The assay was immunoSEQ multiplex PCR, and TCRdb's table has in-frame clones only and misses some. V, J and clone size derive from that table, while D and trimming were established from the DNA sequence. In the table there are 110,000 or so clones, 75% to 90% of which are singletons. Input material: peripheral blood. This TCR derives from a woman in her 50s with acute or convalescent COVID-19.

The CDR3 spells CASSPGTGGTYGYTF. DNA for the CDR3: TGTGCCAGCAGCCCGGGGACAGGGGGAACCTATGGCTACACCTTC. The chain links TRBV5-6 to TRBJ1-2; the match to TRBD1 covers 11 bases. Germline CDR1 reads SGHDT; CDR2 reads YYEEEE. Trimming at V came to 4 bases and at J to 4 bases, leaving 6 bases not matched to a gene. The CDR3 length is 15 residues.